This TCR beta chain was documented in a study of blood T cell repertoires in COVID-19. Assay used: immunoSEQ multiplex PCR; TCRdb lists only in-frame clones, some missing. The sample has tens of thousands of clones; approximately 90% are singletons. Trimming took 6 bases from V and 2 from J; bases not matched to a gene: 12. The germline V gene has CDR1 MNHEY and CDR2 SMNVEV (reference sequence). The CDR3 has 17 amino acids. This sequence originates from a human donor in a cohort sampled during active COVID-19. The chain is built from TRBV27 and TRBJ1-2; 10 positions agree with TRBD1. The material sequenced was peripheral blood. CDR3 sequence: CASRLSSGQGRNYGYTF. CDR3 bases: TGTGCCAGCAGACTCTCCTCGGGACAGGGGAGGAACTATGGCTACACCTTC.